Below are 22 T cell receptor beta chains sequenced from a single sample in a study of shared clonotypes between healthy human individuals. The assay was immunoSEQ multiplex PCR, and TCRdb's table has in-frame clones only and misses some. The sample gives some 1.5 million clones, around 98% of which show up once; roughly 0.45% is in the top ten. The sequenced sample was naive CD4+ T cells sorted from blood. As for subset: CD45RA+ positively selected. The origin of the receptors is a man aged 30 to 39 in good health.

The CDR3 loop is CASSRGTGGRYEQYF. CDR3 coding DNA: TGTGCCAGCAGCAGAGGGACAGGGGGCAGGTACGAGCAGTACTTC. The chain links TRBV9 to TRBJ2-7; 12 positions agree with TRBD1. The CDR3 runs 15 residues. Losses at the gene ends were 4 bases for V and 4 bases for J; bases not matched to a gene: 6. Looked up from germline, CDR1 is SGDLS and CDR2 is YYNGEE.

The V and J genes are TRBV18 and TRBJ2-3; D possibly uses TRBD1 or TRBD2 (5 bases each). CDR3 length: 14 residues. The ends were cut back, 5 bases at V and 2 bases at J, with 11 bases in the middle. Per the germline V gene, CDR1 is KGHSH and CDR2 is LQKENI. The CDR3: CASSTLGDTDTQYF. In nucleotides, the CDR3 is TGTGCCAGCTCAACACTAGGGGACACAGATACGCAGTATTTT.

This clone appeared once. The V gene is TRBV2, the J gene TRBJ2-7; D is unclear. CDR3 length equals 15 residues. Between the trimmed V and J ends, which lost 4 bases and 7 bases, there was a span of 20 bases. Germline values: CDR1 SNHLY, CDR2 FYNNEI. The DNA for the CDR3 is TGTGCCAGCAGTGCCATTCACCGGGTTCCCAGGGAGCAGTACTTC. Its protein is CASSAIHRVPREQYF.

The gene calls are TRBV15 and TRBJ2-5; maybe TRBD2 (6 bases). The CDR3 sequence is 12 residues long. Germline V gene sequence: CDR1 LNHNV, CDR2 YYDKDF (reference sequence). Trimming pared 5 bases from V and 6 bases from J, leaving 10 bases between. This chain's CDR3 is CATSVGRQTQYF. The CDR3, as DNA: TGTGCCACCAGCGTCGGGAGACAGACCCAGTACTTC.

This chain links TRBV15 with TRBJ2-7; D call uncertain. V was pared by 5 bases and J by 3 bases, with 20 bases between. The CDR3 length is 16 residues. In germline, CDR1 is LNHNV, CDR2 YYDKDF (reference sequence). This CDR3 reads CATSPLPGNYYYEQYF. DNA of the CDR3: TGTGCCACCAGCCCTCTCCCCGGCAACTACTACTACGAGCAGTACTTC.

This rearrangement joins TRBV7-8 to TRBJ2-3, with 9 bases that match TRBD2. From germline, CDR1 is SGHVS and CDR2 FQNEAQ. With 4 bases clipped from V and 0 bases from J, the junction kept 14 bases outside the gene matches. The CDR3 has 19 residues. CDR3 nucleotide sequence: TGTGCCAGCAGCTCTAGTAGTTCTAGCGGGGCCTCTAGCACAGATACGCAGTATTTT. It is translated as CASSSSSSSGASSTDTQYF.

This clone was seen once. The V and J genes are TRBV25-1 and TRBJ2-2; the match to TRBD1 covers 7 bases. Germline CDR1 is MGHDK and CDR2 is SYGVNS. Unmatched junction bases numbered 5, after V lost 4 bases and J lost 6 bases. CDR3 length: 14 amino acids. This CDR3 is CASSVTGLSGELFF. CDR3 nucleotide sequence: TGTGCCAGCAGTGTGACAGGGTTATCCGGGGAGCTGTTTTTT.

The V and J genes are TRBV28 and TRBJ1-5; unclear D gene. This CDR3 comprises 15 residues. Germline V gene data show CDR1 as MDHEN and CDR2 as SYDVKM. The V and J ends lost 3 bases and 0 bases respectively, with 9 bases between them. CDR3: CASSFLGNSNQPQHF. The CDR3 DNA reads TGTGCCAGCAGTTTCTTAGGGAATAGCAATCAGCCCCAGCATTTT. The variable domain in full, with the rest retrieved from reference TRBV28 and TRBJ1-5, is DVKVTQSSRYLVKRTGEKVFLECVQDMDHENMFWYRQDPGLGLRLIYFSYDVKMKEKGDIPEGYSVSREKKERFSLILESASTNQTSMYLCASSFLGNSNQPQHFGDGTRLSIL.

The chain is built from TRBV6-6 and TRBJ2-1; 10 nucleotides align to TRBD2. This CDR3 spans 14 amino acids. Germline CDR1 MNHNY, CDR2 SVGAGI (reference sequence). The junction had 6 bases not matched to a gene; V was cut back by 5 bases and J by 8 bases. CDR3 sequence: CASSKAGGRDEQFF. DNA for the CDR3: TGTGCCAGCAGTAAAGCGGGAGGGCGAGATGAGCAGTTCTTC.

V is TRBV7-2 and J is TRBJ1-5, with TRBD1 identical over 8 bases. The CDR3 is made up of 14 amino acids. With 6 bases clipped from V and 2 bases from J, the junction kept 3 bases outside the gene matches. Germline assignment: CDR1 SGHTA and CDR2 FQGNSA. CDR3 protein: CASRTDRGNQPQHF. DNA for the CDR3: TGTGCCAGCAGAACGGACAGGGGCAATCAGCCCCAGCATTTT.

V usage is TRBV5-4 and J usage is TRBJ2-1; D is uncertain. Trimming removed 0 bases from V and 8 bases from J, with 9 bases in between. Germline CDR1 reads SGHNT; CDR2 reads YYREEE (reference sequence). The length of the CDR3 is 13 residues. Here the CDR3 reads CASSLVASYEQFF. CDR3 DNA sequence: TGTGCCAGCAGCTTGGTTGCAAGCTATGAGCAGTTCTTC.

The CDR3 coding sequence is TGTGCCAGCAGCCTCGACAGTAAAGAGACCCAGTACTTC. Residues: CASSLDSKETQYF. The chain uses TRBV11-2 and TRBJ2-5, with a possible D match to TRBD1 (5 bases). Germline V gene lookup returns CDR1 SGHAT and CDR2 FQNNGV. The V and J ends lost 5 bases and 3 bases respectively, with 10 bases between them. The CDR3 runs 13 residues.

Here the CDR3 reads CASSPVVATDTQYF. The CDR3 nucleotides are TGTGCCAGCAGCCCGGTGGTTGCCACAGATACGCAGTATTTT. The rearrangement links TRBV5-4 to TRBJ2-3; unclear D gene. Trimming cost V 4 bases and J 2 bases, with 11 bases left between them. CDR1 and CDR2 from the germline V gene are SGHNT and YYREEE (reference sequence). The CDR3 covers 14 residues.

The CDR3 sequence: CASRAYSGNTIYF. The CDR3 DNA reads as TGTGCCAGTAGGGCCTACTCTGGAAACACCATATATTTT. The rearrangement uses TRBV19 and TRBJ1-3; no clear D gene. CDR1 and CDR2 from the germline V gene are LNHDA and SQIVND (reference sequence). V was pared by 6 bases and J by 0 bases, with 6 bases between. The CDR3 has 13 amino acids.

The V call is TRBV5-1, the J call TRBJ1-3; TRBD1 matches at 9 bases. The V and J ends lost 3 bases and 5 bases, in that order; junction bases with no gene match: 3. In germline, CDR1 is SGHRS, CDR2 YFSETQ. The CDR3 is 14 residues long. DNA for the CDR3: TGCGCCAGCAGCTCCGGGACAGGGAGAAACACCATATATTTT. Translation gives CASSSGTGRNTIYF. The entire variable domain, with the rest obtained from reference TRBV5-1 and TRBJ1-3, is as follows: KAGVTQTPRYLIKTRGQQVTLSCSPISGHRSVSWYQQTPGQGLQFLFEYFSETQRNKGNFPGRFSGRQFSNSRSEMNVSTLELGDSALYLCASSSGTGRNTIYFGEGSWLTVV.

V usage is TRBV7-3 and J usage is TRBJ2-1; no definite D call. CDR1 is SGHTA and CDR2 is FQGTGA in the germline V gene. The CDR3 is made up of 14 amino acids. V lost 5 bases, J lost 5 bases, and 13 bases lay in between. The CDR3 DNA is TGTGCCAGCAGCCTCTCCAGCGCCAACAATGAGCAGTTCTTC. Translating it yields CASSLSSANNEQFF.

The rearrangement links TRBV28 to TRBJ2-1; D might be TRBD1 or TRBD2, each matching 5 bases. V dropped 7 bases and J dropped 12 bases, with 16 bases sitting between them. Germline-derived CDR1 and CDR2 are MDHEN and SYDVKM. The CDR3 loop spans 12 amino acids. As DNA, the CDR3 is TGTGCCAGCACGGGGCGCCTGTCAATGCAGTTCTTC. Its protein product is CASTGRLSMQFF.

The chain is built from TRBV18 and TRBJ2-2, with 7 bases identical to TRBD2. This CDR3 contains 15 residues. In germline, CDR1 is KGHSH, CDR2 LQKENI. V lost 2 bases, J lost 6 bases, and 6 bases stayed unmatched. CDR3 sequence (DNA): TGTGCCAGCTCACCATTGGCGGGAGTAGCCGGGGAGCTGTTTTTT. It translates to CASSPLAGVAGELFF. Drawing the rest from reference TRBV18 and TRBJ2-2, the complete variable domain is NAGVMQNPRHLVRRRGQEARLRCSPMKGHSHVYWYRQLPEEGLKFMVYLQKENIIDESGMPKERFSAEFPKEGPSILRIQQVVRGDSAAYFCASSPLAGVAGELFFGEGSRLTVL.

The CDR3 DNA reads TGTGCCAGTAGTGACAGGGGGCATCTCACCGGGGAGCTGTTTTTT. The encoded protein is CASSDRGHLTGELFF. J is TRBJ2-2 and V is TRBV19; 10 bases are shared with TRBD1. CDR3 length: 15 amino acids. From germline, CDR1 is LNHDA and CDR2 SQIVND (reference sequence). The trim removed 5 bases at V and 4 bases at J, leaving 4 bases unmatched.

J is TRBJ1-5 and V is TRBV23-1, with 8 bases lining up with TRBD1. TRBV23-1 is noted as an ORF with a role that remains uncertain. The CDR3 is 16 residues long. V shed 1 base and J 5 bases; nucleotides not matched to a gene: 7. The CDR3 region is CASSQYMQGAYQPQHF. Here the CDR3 DNA reads TGCGCCAGCAGTCAATATATGCAGGGGGCTTATCAGCCCCAGCATTTT.

This clone was observed a single time. The V gene is TRBV5-1, the J gene TRBJ2-5; 10 bases map to TRBD2. Germline V gives CDR1 SGHRS, CDR2 YFSETQ. The CDR3 covers 19 residues. The junction had 20 bases not matched to a gene; V was cut back by 4 bases and J by 5 bases. The CDR3 here is CASSPVSGAASGRRETQYF. CDR3 DNA sequence: TGCGCCAGCAGCCCGGTGTCAGGGGCGGCTAGCGGGAGACGGGAGACCCAGTACTTC.

The chain is built from TRBV11-3 and TRBJ2-3, with 8 bases lining up with TRBD1. The CDR3 runs to 15 residues. Germline V CDR1 and CDR2: SGHNT, YENEEA. Trimming removed 3 bases from V and 2 bases from J; junction bases left unmatched: 4. CDR3 nucleotide sequence: TGTGCCAGCAGCTTCGGACAGGGCCCCACAGATACGCAGTATTTT. It encodes CASSFGQGPTDTQYF.